The present entry profiles one TCR beta chain with its context. Its antigen is not identified. Different DNA sequences within this sample yield the same CDR3. The record originates from a study of beta chain features in type 1 diabetes. Overall study findings and caveats: Over-representation of high TCR-expressing cells was a possible consequence of cDNA sequencing.

CDR1 and CDR2 (germline): SGHTA, FQGNSA. The CDR3 length is 13 residues. With 1 base removed from V and 4 bases from J, the gap between germline ends came to 5 bases. Sorting produced populations that all topped 95% purity. Investigators reverse transcribed all isolated RNA, so they sequenced expressed TCRB transcripts. TCRdb's table, derived via immunoSEQ multiplex PCR, lists solely in-frame clones and lacks some. This table holds some 900,000 clones, roughly 15% found once. This chain uses TRBV7-2 with TRBJ1-5; D uncertain. Sequencing was performed on naive CD4+ T cells from blood. The TCR sequence derives from a woman between 18 and 29 years old in good health. In DNA, the CDR3 is TGTGCCAGCAGCTTAGGGGTTAATCAGCCCCAGCATTTT. It specifies CASSLGVNQPQHF.